This is a list of T cell receptor beta chains from one sample in a study of shared clonotypes between healthy human individuals. Profiled with immunoSEQ multiplex PCR; TCRdb holds only in-frame clones, not every one. This table has fewer than 1 million clones, roughly 96% appearing once. Sequenced material: naive CD8+ T cells sorted from blood. The receptors here all came from a man aged 25-45 years in good health. CDR3s include the opening cysteine and the closing phenylalanine or tryptophan. D genes are given only for firm matches. The size field is filled for only some rows; it gives once, few, many or a size class.

TRBJ2-1 | TRBV7-9 | - | TRBD2 | CASSGGDGYSYNEQFF | TGTGCCAGCAGCGGGGGGGACGGATACTCCTACAATGAGCAGTTCTTC
TRBJ2-7 | TRBV6-1 | - | - | CASSETSYEQYF | TGTGCCAGCAGTGAAACCTCCTACGAGCAGTACTTC
TRBJ2-3 | TRBV4-1 | - | TRBD2 | CASSLRTSGVERDTQYF | TGCGCCAGCAGCCTCCGGACTAGCGGGGTAGAAAGAGATACGCAGTATTTT
TRBJ2-5 | TRBV5-1 | - | TRBD2 | CASSLALAGVGKETQYF | TGCGCCAGCAGCTTGGCCTTAGCGGGCGTGGGGAAGGAGACCCAGTACTTC
TRBJ2-1 | TRBV9 | - | TRBD1 | CASSVGDRYNEQFF | TGTGCCAGCAGCGTAGGGGACAGATACAATGAGCAGTTCTTC
TRBJ2-7 | TRBV30 | - | TRBD1 | CAWSVLGTVPYEQYF | TGTGCCTGGAGTGTACTGGGGACAGTGCCCTACGAGCAGTACTTC
TRBJ2-1 | TRBV5-4 | - | - | CASSLRWGTPPGDEQFF | TGTGCCAGCAGCTTGAGATGGGGGACACCTCCTGGGGATGAGCAGTTCTTC
TRBJ2-7 | TRBV11-2 | - | TRBD1 | CASSGIGTGGGEQYF | TGTGCCAGCAGCGGTATAGGGACAGGGGGTGGGGAGCAGTACTTC
TRBJ2-1 | TRBV27 | - | - | CASSLTGVVEQFF | TGTGCCAGCAGTTTGACAGGTGTGGTTGAGCAGTTCTTC
TRBJ1-5 | TRBV30 | - | - | CAWSVLWGNQPQHF | TGTGCCTGGAGTGTCCTATGGGGCAATCAGCCCCAGCATTTT
TRBJ2-3 | TRBV7-9 | - | TRBD2 | CASSSLAGVPPGTDTQYF | TGTGCCAGCAGCTCACTAGCGGGAGTGCCCCCGGGCACAGATACGCAGTATTTT
TRBJ1-2 | TRBV7-9 | - | - | CASSSGLPGGYTF | TGTGCCAGCAGCTCCGGACTCCCGGGAGGCTACACCTTC
TRBJ2-3 | TRBV5-1 | - | - | CASRYTDTQYF | TGCGCCAGCAGGTACACAGATACGCAGTATTTT
TRBJ2-1 | TRBV29-1 | - | TRBD2 | CSVDGTSGYNEQFF | TGCAGCGTTGACGGGACTAGCGGGTACAATGAGCAGTTCTTC
TRBJ2-2 | TRBV5-1 | - | - | CASSLGDTNTGELFF | TGCGCCAGCAGCTTGGGGGACACGAACACCGGGGAGCTGTTTTTT
TRBJ2-5 | TRBV2 | - | - | CASSGDGRTQETQYF | TGTGCCAGCAGTGGCGACGGGCGGACGCAAGAGACCCAGTACTTC
TRBJ1-5 | TRBV27 | - | - | CASSFGGYSNQPQHF | TGTGCCAGCAGTTTCGGGGGGTATAGCAATCAGCCCCAGCATTTT
TRBJ1-1 | TRBV2 | - | - | CASSELPLMNTEAFF | TGTGCCAGCAGTGAACTCCCGCTAATGAACACTGAAGCTTTCTTT
TRBJ1-3 | TRBV7-9 | - | - | CASSPAGVSGNTIYF | TGTGCCAGCAGCCCCGCCGGGGTTTCTGGAAACACCATATATTTT
TRBJ2-7 | TRBV29-1 | - | TRBD2 | CSVGEGATYEQYF | TGCAGCGTTGGGGAGGGCGCAACCTACGAGCAGTACTTC
TRBJ2-7 | TRBV27 | - | - | CASSFPPRAYEQYF | TGTGCCAGCAGTTTCCCCCCCAGGGCCTACGAGCAGTACTTC
TRBJ1-4 | TRBV28 | once | - | CASSAHGAENEKLFF | TGTGCCAGCAGTGCTCATGGAGCTGAAAATGAAAAACTGTTTTTT
TRBJ2-2 | TRBV5-4 | - | TRBD2 | CASSLFGGRLAGYRSGELFF | TGTGCCAGCAGCTTGTTTGGGGGACGGCTAGCGGGCTATCGAAGCGGGGAGCTGTTTTTT
TRBJ2-1 | TRBV6-6 | - | TRBD2 | CASSYGGSSYEQFF | TGTGCCAGCAGTTATGGCGGGAGTAGCTATGAGCAGTTCTTC
TRBJ1-4 | TRBV6-5 | - | TRBD1 | CATMDPDRADEKLFF | TGTGCCACCATGGACCCGGACAGGGCGGATGAAAAACTGTTTTTT
TRBJ2-2 | TRBV7-2 | - | TRBD2 | CASSPSGRRTGELFF | TGTGCCAGCAGCCCTAGCGGGAGACGGACCGGGGAGCTGTTTTTT
TRBJ1-1 | TRBV5-6 | - | - | CASRGNTEAFF | TGTGCCAGCAGGGGGAACACTGAAGCTTTCTTT
TRBJ2-1 | TRBV7-8 | - | TRBD2 | CASSLGVTSVNEQFF | TGTGCCAGCAGCTTAGGGGTTACTAGCGTCAATGAGCAGTTCTTC
TRBJ2-1 | TRBV29-1 | - | TRBD1 | CSVVRQGVTNEQFF | TGCAGCGTTGTTAGGCAGGGGGTAACCAATGAGCAGTTCTTC
TRBJ1-1 | TRBV19 | - | - | CASSRLKDLNTEAFF | TGTGCCAGTAGTCGTTTGAAGGATTTGAACACTGAAGCTTTCTTT
TRBJ2-6 | TRBV19 | once | - | CASSIYSGANVLTF | TGTGCCAGTAGTATCTACTCTGGGGCCAACGTCCTGACTTTC
TRBJ1-5 | TRBV29-1 | - | - | CSVLDPSGNQPQHF | TGCAGCGTCCTCGACCCGTCCGGCAATCAGCCCCAGCATTTT
TRBJ2-1 | TRBV7-9 | - | - | CASSPRETPNEQFF | TGTGCCAGCAGCCCCCGGGAGACTCCAAATGAGCAGTTCTTC
TRBJ2-2 | TRBV27 | - | - | CASRPGGIGELFF | TGTGCCAGCAGACCCGGGGGCATCGGGGAGCTGTTTTTT
TRBJ1-1 | TRBV5-1 | - | - | CASSLGSAEAFF | TGCGCCAGCAGCCTAGGGAGTGCTGAAGCTTTCTTT
TRBJ2-7 | TRBV27 | - | - | CASSLSGLALYEQYF | TGTGCCAGCAGTTTATCGGGGCTAGCCCTCTACGAGCAGTACTTC
TRBJ2-3 | TRBV7-3 | - | TRBD2 | CASSLGTSGRYTDTQYF | TGTGCCAGCAGCTTAGGAACTAGCGGGAGGTACACAGATACGCAGTATTTT
TRBJ2-7 | TRBV6-1 | once | - | CASKRWDYEQYF | TGTGCCAGCAAGCGTTGGGACTACGAGCAGTACTTC
TRBJ2-3 | TRBV28 | once | TRBD2 | CASSGQLREAGVVDTQYF | TGTGCCAGCAGTGGTCAGCTCAGGGAAGCGGGAGTTGTAGATACGCAGTATTTT
TRBJ2-1 | TRBV14 | - | TRBD2 | CASSQGLAGVWTSSYNEQFF | TGTGCCAGCAGCCAAGGACTAGCGGGAGTCTGGACCAGCTCCTACAATGAGCAGTTCTTC
TRBJ2-7 | TRBV29-1 | - | TRBD1 | CSVADRVAFEQYF | TGCAGCGTTGCGGACAGGGTAGCATTCGAGCAGTACTTC
TRBJ2-7 | TRBV11-2 | - | - | CASSLEYSYEQYF | TGTGCCAGCAGCTTAGAATATTCCTACGAGCAGTACTTC
TRBJ1-5 | TRBV28 | - | - | CASSRRDNSNQPQHF | TGTGCCAGCAGCCGCAGGGATAATAGCAATCAGCCCCAGCATTTT
TRBJ1-2 | TRBV29-1 | - | TRBD1 | CSVTDLTGNYGYTF | TGCAGCGTAACCGACCTGACAGGGAACTATGGCTACACCTTC
TRBJ1-5 | TRBV19 | - | TRBD1 | CASSFDRGNQPQHF | TGTGCCAGTAGTTTTGACAGGGGCAATCAGCCCCAGCATTTT
TRBJ2-3 | TRBV4-1 | once | - | CASSQGPSGTDTQYF | TGCGCCAGCAGCCAAGGTCCCTCAGGTACAGATACGCAGTATTTT
TRBJ1-1 | TRBV28 | - | - | CASSAWGSDTEAFF | TGTGCCAGCTCGGCGTGGGGTTCGGACACTGAAGCTTTCTTT
TRBJ2-3 | TRBV29-1 | - | - | CSVRTTGDTQYF | TGCAGCGTCCGAACAACGGGGGATACGCAGTATTTT
TRBJ2-7 | TRBV13 | - | - | CASSPGPRRGEQYF | TGTGCCAGCAGCCCCGGGCCTAGGCGGGGCGAGCAGTACTTC
TRBJ1-1 | TRBV7-2 | - | - | CASSYRTENTEAFF | TGTGCCAGCAGTTATAGGACAGAGAACACTGAAGCTTTCTTT
TRBJ2-7 | TRBV7-9 | - | - | CASSLTIKRDSLTYEQYF | TGTGCCAGCAGCCTCACAATCAAAAGGGACTCGCTCACCTACGAGCAGTACTTC
TRBJ2-3 | TRBV29-1 | - | TRBD1 | CSVEGQGLADTQYF | TGCAGCGTTGAGGGACAGGGTCTGGCAGATACGCAGTATTTT
TRBJ2-1 | TRBV9 | - | TRBD2 | CASSVLPEGGGLAGYNEQFF | TGTGCCAGCAGCGTTCTCCCCGAAGGGGGAGGGCTAGCGGGCTACAATGAGCAGTTCTTC